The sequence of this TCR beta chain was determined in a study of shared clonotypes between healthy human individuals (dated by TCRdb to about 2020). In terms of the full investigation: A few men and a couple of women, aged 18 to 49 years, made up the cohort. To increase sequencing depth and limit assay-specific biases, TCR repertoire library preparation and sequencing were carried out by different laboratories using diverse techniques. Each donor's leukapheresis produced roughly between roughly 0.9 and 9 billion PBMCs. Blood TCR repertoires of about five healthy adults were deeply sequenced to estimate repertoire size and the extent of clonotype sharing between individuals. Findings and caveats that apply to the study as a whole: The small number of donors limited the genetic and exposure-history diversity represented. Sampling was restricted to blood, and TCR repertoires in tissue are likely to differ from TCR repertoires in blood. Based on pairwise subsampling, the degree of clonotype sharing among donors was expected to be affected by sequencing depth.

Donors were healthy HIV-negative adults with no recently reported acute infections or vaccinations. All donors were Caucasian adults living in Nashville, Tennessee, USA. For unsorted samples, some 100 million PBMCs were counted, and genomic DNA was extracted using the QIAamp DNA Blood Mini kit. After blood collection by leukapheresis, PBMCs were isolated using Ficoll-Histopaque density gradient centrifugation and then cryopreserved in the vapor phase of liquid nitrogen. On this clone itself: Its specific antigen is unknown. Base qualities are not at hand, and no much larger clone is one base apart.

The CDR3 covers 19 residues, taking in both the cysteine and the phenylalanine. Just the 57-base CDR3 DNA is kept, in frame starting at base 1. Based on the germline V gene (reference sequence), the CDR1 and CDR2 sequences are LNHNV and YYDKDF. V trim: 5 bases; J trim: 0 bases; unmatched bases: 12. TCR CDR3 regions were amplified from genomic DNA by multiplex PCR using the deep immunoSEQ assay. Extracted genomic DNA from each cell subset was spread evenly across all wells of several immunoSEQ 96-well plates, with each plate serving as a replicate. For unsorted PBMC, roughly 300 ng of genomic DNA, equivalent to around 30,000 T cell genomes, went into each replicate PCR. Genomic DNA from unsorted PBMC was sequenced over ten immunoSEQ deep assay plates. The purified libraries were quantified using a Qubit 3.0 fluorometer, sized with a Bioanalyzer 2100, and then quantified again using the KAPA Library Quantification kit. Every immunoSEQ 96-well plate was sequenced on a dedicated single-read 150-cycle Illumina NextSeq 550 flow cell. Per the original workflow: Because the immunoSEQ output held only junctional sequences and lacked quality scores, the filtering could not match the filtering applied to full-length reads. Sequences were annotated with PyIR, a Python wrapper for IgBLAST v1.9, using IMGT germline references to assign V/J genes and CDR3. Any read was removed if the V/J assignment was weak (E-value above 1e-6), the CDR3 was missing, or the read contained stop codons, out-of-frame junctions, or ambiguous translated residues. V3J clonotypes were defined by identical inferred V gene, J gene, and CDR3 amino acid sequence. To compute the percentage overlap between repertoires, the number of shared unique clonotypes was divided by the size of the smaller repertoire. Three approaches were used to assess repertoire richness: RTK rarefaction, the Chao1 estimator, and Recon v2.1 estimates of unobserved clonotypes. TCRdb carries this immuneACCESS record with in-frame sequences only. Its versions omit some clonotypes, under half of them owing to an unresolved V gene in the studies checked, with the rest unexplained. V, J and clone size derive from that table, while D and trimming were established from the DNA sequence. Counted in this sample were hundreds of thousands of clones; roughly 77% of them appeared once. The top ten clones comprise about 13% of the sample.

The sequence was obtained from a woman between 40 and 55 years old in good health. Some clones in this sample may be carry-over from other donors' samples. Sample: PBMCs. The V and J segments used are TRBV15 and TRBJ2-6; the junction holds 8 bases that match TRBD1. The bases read TGTGCCACCAGCCAAAACCGGGACAGGCTCCTCTCTGGGGCCAACGTCCTGACTTTC. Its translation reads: CATSQNRDRLLSGANVLTF.